These 3 T cell receptor beta chains originate from one sample sequenced in a study of cytomegalovirus exposure and HLA in healthy donors (dated by TCRdb to about 2017). Receptor amplification or capture employed the immunoSEQ multiplex PCR assay. A mixture of 60 forward primers for TCR Vbeta segments and 13 reverse primers for TCR Jbeta segments was used in the multiplex PCR. Sourced from immuneACCESS, this table was stored by TCRdb with only in-frame sequences that have V and J called. A share of the clones is absent; for the studies checked, an unresolved V gene accounts for under half, and the remainder has no known explanation. The data table for this sample lists 200,000 to 250,000 clones. Together, the top ten hold 1.1% of the sample. Sequencing used PBMCs. The receptors originated from a girl aged 2 to 10 in good health and CMV-seropositive.

V usage is TRBV5-1 and J usage is TRBJ2-1; TRBD2 might be the D (5 bases). V gave up 2 bases and J gave up 2 bases, with 14 bases separating them. From germline, CDR1 is SGHRS and CDR2 YFSETQ. This CDR3 is built from 16 residues. This CDR3 reads CASSLGSSQTYNEQFF. In nucleotides, the CDR3 is TGCGCCAGCAGCTTAGGTTCTAGCCAGACCTACAATGAGCAGTTCTTC. Variable domain in full (rest from reference TRBV5-1 and TRBJ2-1): KAGVTQTPRYLIKTRGQQVTLSCSPISGHRSVSWYQQTPGQGLQFLFEYFSETQRNKGNFPGRFSGRQFSNSRSEMNVSTLELGDSALYLCASSLGSSQTYNEQFFGPGTRLTVL.

The CDR3 DNA reads as TGCGCCAGCAGCCCGGGACTAGCGGGACACTACGAGCAGTACTTC. It encodes CASSPGLAGHYEQYF. The chain uses TRBV5-1 and TRBJ2-7, with 13 nucleotides matching TRBD2. The germline gives CDR1 SGHRS, CDR2 YFSETQ. The CDR3 is 15 amino acids. Trimming took 4 bases from V and 3 from J; bases not matched to a gene: 4.

This chain connects TRBV7-6 to TRBJ1-5, with D tentatively TRBD1 (5 bases). V was shortened by 5 bases and J by 4 bases, with 21 bases between the two germline ends. The CDR3 covers 17 residues. The germline gives CDR1 SGHVS, CDR2 FNYEAQ. CDR3 loop: CASSPWEGLVSNQPQHF. The CDR3 bases are TGTGCCAGCAGCCCCTGGGAGGGACTCGTTTCGAATCAGCCCCAGCATTTT.